Listed here are 5 T cell receptor beta chains from one sample, sequenced in a study of blood T cells in healthy people across ages. Then a second PCR, running about 7 to 11 cycles, was carried out with a sample-barcoded 5' primer and a J-beta primer mix. TCRdb re-analysed the 5' RACE reads in MiXCR, keeping a single row per CDR3 protein. The data show hundreds of thousands of distinct CDR3 sequences, with roughly 21% seen just once and roughly 3.7% held by the top ten. Material: blood. Receptors were obtained from a man between 65 and 85 years old in good health.

The gene calls are TRBV27 and TRBJ2-5; D is unclear. Trimming removed 10 bases at V and 0 bases at J, with 9 bases between. The CDR3 length is 12 residues. Germline CDR1 reads MNHEY; CDR2 reads SMNVEV (reference sequence). CDR3 loop: CATGRNQETQYF. CDR3 nucleotides: TGTGCCACCGGACGGAACCAAGAGACCCAGTACTTC.

This clonotype was detected a few times. The chain has TRBV10-3 and TRBJ2-6; D is ambiguous. The CDR3 sequence is 14 residues long. Germline CDR1 reads ENHRY; CDR2 reads SYGVKD. V lost 6 bases, J lost 0 bases, and 6 bases lay in between. The CDR3 DNA is TGTGCCATCAGAGGAAGCTCTGGGGCCAACGTCCTGACTTTC. Its translation: CAIRGSSGANVLTF.

This clonotype was seen more than once but under ten times. V gene TRBV7-9 combines with J gene TRBJ2-5, with D tentatively TRBD1 or TRBD2 (6 bases each). Trimming removed 6 bases at V and 4 bases at J, with 12 bases between. The CDR3 has 13 residues. Germline values: CDR1 SEHNR, CDR2 FQNEAQ (reference sequence). The DNA for the CDR3 is TGTGCCAGCAGAAGGGGGGAAGGAGAGACCCAGTACTTC. Translating gives CASRRGEGETQYF.

The J gene is TRBJ2-5, the V gene TRBV12-3 or TRBV12-4; no firm D call. The CDR3 runs to 15 residues. Trimming removed 6 bases at V and 4 bases at J, with 18 bases between. CDR3 DNA sequence: TGTGCCAGCAGCCGAAGGGTGAACGTCCGAGAGACCCAGTACTTC. This codes for CASSRRVNVRETQYF.

This clonotype was seen a few times. As DNA, the CDR3 is TGTGCCAGCAGCTTGAGAAACAGCGTTGGGGGCGAGCAGTACTTC. Translating it yields CASSLRNSVGGEQYF. The V and J genes are TRBV5-5 and TRBJ2-7; tentatively, D is TRBD1 or TRBD2 (5 bases each). This CDR3 is 15 amino acids long. Looked up from germline, CDR1 is SGHKS and CDR2 is YYEKEE (reference sequence). V lost 1 base and J 6 bases, leaving 17 bases between the germline ends.